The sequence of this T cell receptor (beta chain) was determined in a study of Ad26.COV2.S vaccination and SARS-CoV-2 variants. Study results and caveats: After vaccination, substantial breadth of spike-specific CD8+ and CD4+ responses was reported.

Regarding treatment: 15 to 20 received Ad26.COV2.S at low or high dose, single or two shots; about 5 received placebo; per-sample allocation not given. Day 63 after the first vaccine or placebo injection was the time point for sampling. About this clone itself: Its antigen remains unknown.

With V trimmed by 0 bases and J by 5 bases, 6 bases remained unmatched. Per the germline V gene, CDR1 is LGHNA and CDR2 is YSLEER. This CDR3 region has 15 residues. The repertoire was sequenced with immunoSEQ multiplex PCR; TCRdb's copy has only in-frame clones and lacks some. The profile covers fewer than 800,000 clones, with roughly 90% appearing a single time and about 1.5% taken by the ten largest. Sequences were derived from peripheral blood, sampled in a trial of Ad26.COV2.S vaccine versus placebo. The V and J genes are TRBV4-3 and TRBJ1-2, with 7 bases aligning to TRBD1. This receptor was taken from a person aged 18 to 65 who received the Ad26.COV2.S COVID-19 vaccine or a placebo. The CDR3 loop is CASSQDRDRGYGYTF. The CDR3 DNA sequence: TGCGCCAGCAGCCAAGATAGGGACAGAGGTTATGGCTACACCTTC.